This T cell receptor beta chain derives from a study of shared clonotypes between healthy human individuals. Repertoires were generated with immunoSEQ multiplex PCR, while TCRdb's copy carries only in-frame clones and drops some. The repertoire has around 700,000 clones, about three quarters of them found once; the top ten carry around 2%. Only a few counts were recorded for this clone. Its antigen is unidentified. Study-wide points: Rarefaction exposed incomplete sorted-subset sequencing despite large depth. The sharing of 4% to 5.5% of naive CD4 clonotypes was seen across several donors.

Sequenced input: memory CD4+ T cells sorted from blood. Specified subset: CD45RA-negative fraction. The TCR was taken from a woman in her 30s in good health.

The CDR3 sequence: CASSLEHSPSFYGYTF. The CDR3 DNA sequence: TGCGCCAGCAGCTTAGAACATAGCCCATCCTTCTATGGCTACACCTTC. The rearrangement links TRBV5-1 to TRBJ1-2; D unresolved. CDR3 size: 16 residues. Deletions cut 2 bases from V and 4 bases from J, with 18 bases between. Per the germline V gene, CDR1 is SGHRS and CDR2 is YFSETQ.